This T cell receptor (beta chain) was sequenced for a study of T cell changes during pregnancy in multiple sclerosis. Profiling relied on immunoSEQ multiplex PCR, and the TCRdb table lists in-frame clones only, not all of them. Counted here are approximately 65,000 clones, 91% occurring once; the ten biggest clones make up roughly 0.76%. Germline V lookup: CDR1 SGHVS, CDR2 FQNEAQ. The germline V and J ends were trimmed by 5 bases and 0 bases, with 14 bases remaining between them. CDR3 length: 17 residues. The rearrangement joins TRBV7-8 to TRBJ1-6; D call uncertain. Sequencing was performed on CD4+ T cells from peripheral blood mononuclear cells, taken in the first trimester of pregnancy. This sequence originates from a female donor with multiple sclerosis, enrolled in a pregnancy study. CDR3 sequence (DNA): TGTGCCAGCAGCGAGAGACCGGGGAGCTCCTATAATTCACCCCTCCACTTT. This gives the protein CASSERPGSSYNSPLHF.